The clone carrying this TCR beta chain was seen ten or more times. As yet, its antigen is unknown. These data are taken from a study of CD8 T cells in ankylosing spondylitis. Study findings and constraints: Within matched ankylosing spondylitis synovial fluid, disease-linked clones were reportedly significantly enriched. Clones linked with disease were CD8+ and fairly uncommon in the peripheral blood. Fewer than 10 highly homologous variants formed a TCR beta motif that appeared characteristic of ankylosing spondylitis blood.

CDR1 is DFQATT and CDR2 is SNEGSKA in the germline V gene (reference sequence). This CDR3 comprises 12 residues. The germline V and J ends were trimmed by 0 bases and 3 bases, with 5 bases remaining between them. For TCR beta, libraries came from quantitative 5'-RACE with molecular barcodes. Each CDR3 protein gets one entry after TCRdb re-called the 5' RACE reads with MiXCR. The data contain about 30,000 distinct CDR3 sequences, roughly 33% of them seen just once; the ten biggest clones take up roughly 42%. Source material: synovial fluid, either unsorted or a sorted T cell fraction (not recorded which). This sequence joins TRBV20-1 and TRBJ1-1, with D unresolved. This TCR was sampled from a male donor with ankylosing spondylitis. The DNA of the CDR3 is TGCAGTGCTAGAGACATCCACACTGAAGCTTTCTTT. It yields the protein CSARDIHTEAFF.